Described below is a single T cell receptor (beta chain) sequence and its context. The data were produced by immunoSEQ multiplex PCR, yet TCRdb's version contains in-frame clones alone and is incomplete. The data hold 300,000 to 350,000 clones, with approximately 87% observed a single time. This entry belongs to a study of blood T cell repertoires in COVID-19. Trimming at V came to 6 bases and at J to 7 bases, leaving 8 bases not matched to a gene. CDR3 length: 15 amino acids. The germline V gene encodes CDR1 ENHRY and CDR2 SYGVKD. The chain combines TRBV10-3 with TRBJ2-1; 11 bases align to TRBD2. The clonotype originates from a woman in her thirties with COVID-19, enrolled during active disease. What was sequenced was peripheral blood. CDR3 DNA: TGTGCCATCAGCCCGACTAGCGGGATTGTTAATGAGCAGTTCTTC. This codes for CAISPTSGIVNEQFF.